This T cell receptor beta chain was captured by sequencing in a study of T cell repertoires in cytomegalovirus infection. Germline CDR1 is LGHDT and CDR2 is YNNKEL (reference sequence). V was shortened by 6 bases and J by 6 bases, with 15 bases between the two germline ends. The CDR3 contains 13 residues. TCRdb re-called the reads through MiXCR, storing one row per CDR3 protein. The sample contains about 830,000 distinct CDR3 sequences, about 33% of which appear only once. This clonotype has only a few counts. Its antigen is unidentified. V usage is TRBV3-1 and J usage is TRBJ2-7; maybe TRBD1 (6 bases). The sample in question was cultured CD8+ T cells from PBMCs, obtained from culture after CMV antigen stimulation. The sequence came from a human donor in good health (CMV status not recorded). Some clones in this sample may be carry-over from other donors' samples. The CDR3 DNA follows: TGTGCCAGCAGTCTGACAGGCGTGCGCGAGCAGTACTTC. It encodes CASSLTGVREQYF.